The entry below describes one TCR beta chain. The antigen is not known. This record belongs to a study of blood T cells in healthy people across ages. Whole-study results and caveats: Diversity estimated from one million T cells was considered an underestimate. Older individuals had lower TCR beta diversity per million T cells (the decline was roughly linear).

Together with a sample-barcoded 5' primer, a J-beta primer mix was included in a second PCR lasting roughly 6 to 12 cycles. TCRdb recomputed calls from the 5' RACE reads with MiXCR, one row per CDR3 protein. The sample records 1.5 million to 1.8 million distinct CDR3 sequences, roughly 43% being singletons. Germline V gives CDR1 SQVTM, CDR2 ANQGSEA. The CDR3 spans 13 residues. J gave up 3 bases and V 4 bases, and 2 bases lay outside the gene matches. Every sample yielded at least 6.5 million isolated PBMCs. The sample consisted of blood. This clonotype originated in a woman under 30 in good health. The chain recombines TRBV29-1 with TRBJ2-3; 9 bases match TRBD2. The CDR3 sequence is CSVVGLATDTQYF. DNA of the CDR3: TGCAGCGTTGTGGGACTAGCAACAGATACGCAGTATTTT.